These T cell receptor beta chains were read from a single sample in a study of cytomegalovirus exposure and HLA in healthy donors. Libraries were prepared by immunoSEQ multiplex PCR; TCRdb keeps only in-frame clonotypes and omits some of them. The table includes 110,000 to 150,000 clones, 75% to 80% detected once. The source material was PBMCs. The receptor source for this set is a male donor in good health and CMV-seronegative. Each CDR3 is given with its conserved first and last residue. Fields, in order: V gene, D gene, clone size, J gene, CDR3 length, CDR3 protein, CDR3 DNA. The D gene is left open where the match is weak. Clone size, where shown, is once, few, many, or a class for clones that have expanded.

TRBV13	-	few	TRBJ1-1	13	CASSLGQNTEAFF	TGTGCCAGCAGTCTCGGACAGAACACTGAAGCTTTCTTT
TRBV27	-	once	TRBJ2-2	15	CASSLWGANTGELFF	TGTGCCAGCAGTTTATGGGGCGCCAACACCGGGGAGCTGTTTTTT
TRBV5-4	TRBD1	-	TRBJ2-7	12	CASRQGRNEQYF	TGTGCCAGCCGACAGGGGAGGAACGAGCAGTACTTC
TRBV4-2	-	-	TRBJ2-1	15	CASSPQDSGYNEQFF	TGTGCCAGCAGCCCCCAGGACTCTGGTTACAATGAGCAGTTCTTC
TRBV5-5	-	-	TRBJ1-5	16	CASSLGGTTTNQPQHF	TGTGCCAGCAGCTTGGGCGGTACAACCACCAATCAGCCCCAGCATTTT
TRBV2	-	-	TRBJ1-3	14	CASTHRTSGNTIYF	TGTGCCAGCACCCACAGGACCTCTGGAAACACCATATATTTT
TRBV7-9	TRBD1	-	TRBJ2-7	17	CSSSLGSRGQGPYEQYF	TGTTCCAGCAGCTTAGGCTCCAGGGGACAGGGGCCTTACGAGCAGTACTTC
TRBV19	-	-	TRBJ2-5	12	CASSIGQETQYF	TGTGCCAGTAGTATCGGCCAAGAGACCCAGTACTTC
TRBV5-1	-	few	TRBJ2-3	12	CASSLVADTQYF	TGCGCCAGCAGCTTGGTTGCGGATACGCAGTATTTT
TRBV30	TRBD2	-	TRBJ2-3	15	CAWSATSGSTDTQYF	TGTGCCTGGAGTGCGACTAGCGGGAGCACAGATACGCAGTATTTT
TRBV18	-	-	TRBJ1-1	14	CASSPQNMNTEAFF	TGTGCCAGCTCGCCACAGAACATGAACACTGAAGCTTTCTTT
TRBV28	-	-	TRBJ2-7	13	CASRLTGTYEQYF	TGTGCCAGCAGACTGACAGGTACATACGAGCAGTACTTC
TRBV29-1	-	-	TRBJ2-1	15	CSVEGGQGAYNEQFF	TGCAGCGTTGAGGGAGGCCAGGGGGCCTACAATGAGCAGTTCTTC
TRBV18	-	-	TRBJ2-3	13	CASSPHLADTQYF	TGTGCCAGCTCACCACACTTAGCAGATACGCAGTATTTT
TRBV9	-	-	TRBJ2-5	18	CASSVANGGTPQGETQYF	TGTGCCAGCAGCGTAGCTAACGGGGGAACCCCCCAGGGAGAGACCCAGTACTTC
TRBV28	TRBD1	-	TRBJ2-5	14	CASTQQGAGETQYF	TGTGCCAGCACACAACAGGGGGCAGGGGAGACCCAGTACTTC
TRBV6-1	-	-	TRBJ1-3	15	CASSSYPYSGNTIYF	TGTGCCAGCTCTAGCTATCCATACTCTGGAAACACCATATATTTT
TRBV6-1	TRBD2	-	TRBJ2-1	14	CASSELAVYNEQFF	TGTGCCAGCAGTGAACTAGCGGTGTACAATGAGCAGTTCTTC
TRBV7-9	TRBD2	-	TRBJ2-1	15	CSSSYGGLASNEQFF	TGTTCCAGCAGCTACGGGGGACTAGCGAGCAATGAGCAGTTCTTC
TRBV2	TRBD2	-	TRBJ2-3	19	CASSDEQPGLASYTDTQYF	TGTGCCAGCAGTGATGAGCAGCCCGGACTAGCGAGTTACACAGATACGCAGTATTTT
TRBV7-9	TRBD1	-	TRBJ2-2	15	CASSWGTGGTGELFF	TGTGCCAGCAGCTGGGGGACAGGGGGCACCGGGGAGCTGTTTTTT
TRBV5-1	TRBD2	-	TRBJ2-2	15	CASSPGTSGTGELFF	TGCGCCAGCAGCCCAGGGACTAGCGGGACCGGGGAGCTGTTTTTT
TRBV18	-	-	TRBJ1-1	15	CASSTPTGLNTEAFF	TGTGCCAGCTCAACCCCGACAGGCTTGAACACTGAAGCTTTCTTT
TRBV14	TRBD1	-	TRBJ2-7	15	CASSQGTGHPYEQYF	TGTGCCAGCAGCCAAGGGACAGGGCACCCCTACGAGCAGTACTTC
TRBV5-1	TRBD1	-	TRBJ1-2	16	CASSFGTGATNYGYTF	TGCGCCAGCAGCTTTGGGACAGGGGCCACAAACTATGGCTACACCTTC
TRBV7-2	-	few	TRBJ1-3	15	CASSLVVSSGNTIYF	TGTGCCAGCAGCTTAGTTGTGAGCTCTGGAAACACCATATATTTT
TRBV7-9	-	-	TRBJ2-2	15	CASSLSSLAPGELFF	TGTGCCAGCAGCTTATCCTCCCTGGCACCCGGGGAGCTGTTTTTT